This note documents a single TCR beta chain sequence. Its antigen remains undetermined. It has no much larger one-base neighbor in the sample; base qualities were not kept. This specimen belongs to a study of T cells in Graves' hyperthyroidism and ophthalmopathy (dated by TCRdb to between 2019 and 2020). Looking at the study overall: Peripheral blood was sampled at the time of initial diagnosis, prior to any treatment. For training and testing, the 100 or so patients in the discovery cohort were randomly divided in a 7:3 ratio. Thyroid tissue and blood T-cell repertoires from several Graves' hyperthyroidism patients were also compared in the study. The paper reports TCR Vbeta CDR3 sequencing of approximately 140 peripheral blood samples: under 45 ophthalmopathy, about 75 hyperthyroidism and around 17 progressor patients. A discovery cohort of around 100 patients, about 43 with Graves' ophthalmopathy and more than 55 with stable Graves' hyperthyroidism, was used to find distinguishing TCR V-J signatures. An independent validation cohort of about 20 hyperthyroidism patients and 15 or so patients who later progressed to ophthalmopathy tested prospective prediction of ophthalmopathy. After blood sampling, hyperthyroidism patients were treated with methimazole at a starting dose of 30 mg daily, and ophthalmopathy patients were treated with high-dose intravenous methylprednisolone.

V and J are trimmed by 3 bases and 8 bases, and the gene matches miss 6 bases of the junction. As encoded in the germline V gene, CDR1 is MDHEN while CDR2 is SYDVKM. From the cysteine through the phenylalanine, the CDR3 covers 14 amino acids. This entry keeps only the CDR3 DNA: 42 bases, framed from base 1. General study outcomes and caveats: Most expanded thyroid clonotypes (frequency above 0.001) were also detected in blood, a finding suggesting that blood repertoires may reflect thyroid immune responses. No statistical method was used to fix the sample size in advance, and group allocation was not hidden from the investigators. A model built on a 13 V-J signature distinguished ophthalmopathy from stable hyperthyroidism, reaching 87.88% sensitivity and under 84% specificity in cross-validation and 80%/75% in testing. In validation, progression to ophthalmopathy was predicted by the model with 70% to 71% sensitivity and 72% to 80% specificity, a median of 6.5 months before onset.

The TCR beta CDR3 regions were amplified from the RNA transcripts. A first-round RT-PCR of the TCR CDR3 used the HTBI primer set with the Qiagen OneStep RT-PCR kit. Libraries were constructed in a second round of multiplex PCR, after which size selection and purification were carried out. The libraries were sequenced on an Illumina HiSeq2000 using paired-end 100 bp reads. Per the original workflow: SOAPnuke was used to process the raw data, removing reads that contained adapters or uncalled bases, had a mean Phred below 15, or lacked an exact match to the constant primer or identifier. COPE v1.2.5 was used to merge high-quality paired reads, and clonotypes were defined as unique nucleotide sequences. MiTCR v1.1 was used to align clonotypes to the IMGT TRBV, TRBD and TRBJ reference segments. Only V-J combinations with frequency above 0.0001, covering about 99% of repertoires, were analysed. A TCS score was defined as the ratio between F50 (clonal expansion) and ExV (chaos), using BLOSUM62-based TCRdist between CDR3 peptides within each V-J. Welch's t-statistics and random forest reduced approximately 520 V-J features to 13, which were used in a naive Bayes classifier (R e1071). TCRdb trimmed the raw reads at Q25, called clones with MiXCR and kept productive beta chains. Rows with one shared CDR3 protein collapse into an entry with the most common genes and DNA. In this record, the V and J calls reflect TCRdb's handling and not the investigators' own analysis. The sample table shows about 480,000 distinct CDR3 sequences, and approximately 15% are seen once. The ten top clones hold less than 20% of the sample.

Graves' hyperthyroidism was defined as stable when no progression to ophthalmopathy occurred over 18 months of follow-up. The hyperthyroidism patients were between 18 and 65 years old and newly diagnosed, with a disease duration of less than 2 months. Exclusion was applied to patients with uncontrolled infections, other autoimmune diseases, pregnancy or lactation. Diagnoses relied on clinical symptoms, serum thyroxine and TRAb, thyroid ultrasound and orbital computed tomography. PBMCs were separated from 10 ml of fresh peripheral blood using Ficoll-Paque density gradient centrifugation. Trizol reagent was used to extract total RNA, and RNA quality was then checked on an Agilent 2100 Bioanalyzer.

The specimen was blood. The source is a woman between 18 and 29 years old with Graves' hyperthyroidism. Here the chain combines TRBV28 and TRBJ1-1; 10 central nucleotides agree with TRBD1. The bases read TGTGCCAGCAGTTTGCAAGACAGGGGGCCAGAAGCTTTCTTT. Protein translation: CASSLQDRGPEAFF.